This TCR beta chain was captured in a study of cytomegalovirus exposure and HLA in healthy donors. Vbeta (60) and Jbeta (13) primers were used in the PCR. Generated by immunoSEQ multiplex PCR, the TCRdb table keeps only in-frame clones and is missing some. The table includes about 180,000 clones, more than 60% detected once. The germline V and J ends were trimmed by 8 bases and 5 bases, with 16 bases remaining between them. Germline lookup yields CDR1 MNHNS and CDR2 SASEGT. The length of the CDR3 is 14 residues. General study points: Accounts indicate the classifier identified cytomegalovirus status with strong specificity and sensitivity. The authors judged a highly shared variant cluster likely a sequencing artifact.

As regards this clone: Antigen: not known.

The chain joins TRBV6-1 to TRBJ2-4; perhaps TRBD1 as D (6 bases). The specimen sequenced was PBMCs. The TCR comes from a woman between 50 and 59 years old in good health and CMV-seropositive. CDR3 residues: CASRPSGTQNIQYF. CDR3 coding DNA: TGTGCCAGCCGCCCCTCCGGGACACAAAACATTCAGTACTTC.